A selection of T cell receptor beta chains follows, all from one sample in a study of Ad26.COV2.S vaccination and SARS-CoV-2 variants. Sequencing used immunoSEQ multiplex PCR; TCRdb keeps in-frame clones, though not all of them. The repertoire holds about 350,000 clones, 75% to 90% seen once, with about 10% in the top ten. The sample consisted of peripheral blood, taken in a trial of Ad26.COV2.S vaccine versus placebo. Every receptor here comes from a person between 18 and 60 years old who received the Ad26.COV2.S COVID-19 vaccine or a placebo. The CDR3 runs from the conserved cysteine through the conserved F or W. A D gene is named only where the DNA matches it firmly. Clone size is not always given. Where it is, it says once, few, many or a class for expanded clones.

TGTGCCAGCGGTAAGCAGGGGGGGATCTACGAGCAGTACTTC,CASGKQGGIYEQYF,TRBJ2-7,.,TRBV28,.
TGTGCCAGCAGCCAAGTCCCCGCGGCGGTTTACAATGAGCAGTTCTTC,CASSQVPAAVYNEQFF,TRBJ2-1,.,TRBV3-1/TRBV3-2,once
TGTGCCAGTAGTTCCACAGGAAGGGCCACTGAAGCTTTCTTT,CASSSTGRATEAFF,TRBJ1-1,.,TRBV19,once
TGTGCCAGCAGTTTTAATATGGGGAGTGTGGGATTCTCCACCTACGAGCAGTACTTC,CASSFNMGSVGFSTYEQYF,TRBJ2-7,.,TRBV28,.
TGTGCCATCAGTGAGGCACCGGGACAGGGGGTTGAAAAACTGTTTTTT,CAISEAPGQGVEKLFF,TRBJ1-4,TRBD1,TRBV10-3,once
TGCAGCGTTGAGACTAGCGGCTCCTACGAGCAGTACTTC,CSVETSGSYEQYF,TRBJ2-7,TRBD2,TRBV29-1,.
TGTGCCAGCTCACCGAACAAACAGGCGCCTAATGAAAAACTGTTTTTT,CASSPNKQAPNEKLFF,TRBJ1-4,.,TRBV18,.
TGTGCCAGCCACCTCCCGGGGAGGGGTTTTTCAGATACGCAGTATTTT,CASHLPGRGFSDTQYF,TRBJ2-3,TRBD2,TRBV2,.
TGCGCCAGCATTGAATCCAGGGTCTGGGACAATCAGCCCCAGCATTTT,CASIESRVWDNQPQHF,TRBJ1-5,.,TRBV10-1,.
TGTGCCATCAGTGAGTCTGGGCAGTCCTACGAGCAGTACTTC,CAISESGQSYEQYF,TRBJ2-7,.,TRBV10-3,.
TGCGCCAGCAGACCTCGACAGGGGTCGTCCTACGAGCAGTACTTC,CASRPRQGSSYEQYF,TRBJ2-7,TRBD1,TRBV5-1,.
TGTGCCTGGGGAGCAGGGGGTGAAAAACTGTTTTTT,CAWGAGGEKLFF,TRBJ1-4,TRBD1,TRBV30,.
TGTGCCAGCAGCTTGAAACAGGGGAGTGGGGAGACCCAGTACTTC,CASSLKQGSGETQYF,TRBJ2-5,TRBD1,TRBV5-6,.
TGTGCCAGCAGTCTTCTCAGGGCAGTTCGTGGCTACACCTTC,CASSLLRAVRGYTF,TRBJ1-2,.,TRBV28,.
TGCGCCAGCAGCCAGGGTACAGGGAGAGAGCAGTACTTC,CASSQGTGREQYF,TRBJ2-7,.,TRBV4-1,.
TGTGCCAGCAGCCAAGGTTCCAGGACAGGGGGCTTCGGGGAGCTGTTTTTT,CASSQGSRTGGFGELFF,TRBJ2-2,TRBD1,TRBV3-1/TRBV3-2,once
TGTGCCAGCAGCTCCCTAGGGGCCTACTACGAGCAGTACTTC,CASSSLGAYYEQYF,TRBJ2-7,.,TRBV7-8,.
TGTGCCAGCGTCCCGGACAGGGGCAATCAGCCCCAGCATTTT,CASVPDRGNQPQHF,TRBJ1-5,TRBD1,TRBV7-8,.
TGTGCCAGCAGTACCGGGACTAGCGGGGGCCAAGAGACCCAGTACTTC,CASSTGTSGGQETQYF,TRBJ2-5,TRBD2,TRBV7-2,.
TGCAGCGTTGTCCAGGACGGTGGCTACACCTTC,CSVVQDGGYTF,TRBJ1-2,.,TRBV29-1,once
TGTGCCAGCAGACTAGCGGGAACCTACGAGCAGTACTTC,CASRLAGTYEQYF,TRBJ2-7,TRBD2,TRBV12-3/TRBV12-4,once
TGTGCCAGCAGGGTAGGGACGGACTCTCATGGCTACACCTTC,CASRVGTDSHGYTF,TRBJ1-2,.,TRBV2,.
TGTGCCAGCCGGAATCTTGGGGACACTGAAGCTTTCTTT,CASRNLGDTEAFF,TRBJ1-1,.,TRBV28,.